This TCR beta chain was identified in a study of shared clonotypes between healthy human individuals. Study-level background: For every donor, three CD4 naive, three CD4 memory, two CD8 naive and one CD8 memory plates were used. Points from the study as a whole: In having few donors, the study represented limited genetic and exposure-history diversity. Non-shared clonotypes displayed generation probabilities falling below those of clonotypes present in all four donors.

As concerns this clone: Its antigen is not identified. The sample has other DNA sequences that encode this CDR3 too.

This table comes from immunoSEQ multiplex PCR, and its TCRdb copy is limited to in-frame clones, with some not included. This table has around 2,000,000 clones, around 96% appearing once. Germline V CDR1 and CDR2: SEHNR, FQNEAQ (reference sequence). V was shortened by 0 bases and J by 9 bases, with 3 bases between the two germline ends. The CDR3 totals 11 residues. The naive CD8 fraction comprised CD45RO-negative cells positively selected for CCR7 and excluded terminally differentiated effector memory CD45RA+ cells. Adults of Caucasian background living in Nashville, Tennessee made up all donors. This chain links TRBV7-9 with TRBJ2-1, with D uncertain. The TCR sequence derives from a man between 18 and 35 years old in good health. Sequences were obtained from naive CD8+ T cells sorted from blood. The CDR3 loop reads CASSLASEQFF. The CDR3 DNA sequence: TGTGCCAGCAGCTTAGCCTCTGAGCAGTTCTTC.